A selection of T cell receptor beta chains follows, all from one sample in a study of breast tumors, draining lymph nodes, adjacent tissues. TCRdb re-derived calls from the multiplex PCR reads in MiXCR, one entry per CDR3 protein. The repertoire holds approximately 100,000 distinct CDR3 sequences, with roughly 33% as singletons. The sample comprised axillary lymph node tissue. These receptors were collected from a female donor with breast cancer. Some clones in this sample may be carry-over from other donors' samples. Each CDR3 is given without its conserved first and last residue. A D gene is named only where the DNA matches it firmly. Rows give clone size only sometimes, using once, few, many, or a class for an expanded clone.

>TRBV10-2|-|TRBJ2-1|many
ATSKGSYNEQF
>TRBV12-3/TRBV12-4|TRBD1|TRBJ1-6|many
ASSFDRGNSPLH
>TRBV9|TRBD1|TRBJ2-2|many
ASSVTGGTGELF
>TRBV7-9|-|TRBJ2-3|many
ASTPPRGFRDTQY
>TRBV5-1|TRBD1|TRBJ2-7|many
ASSLSLTGEQY
>TRBV28|-|TRBJ1-4|few
ASSLSPGTNEKLF
>TRBV5-1|TRBD1|TRBJ1-2|many
ASSPSRTGNGYT
>TRBV24-1|TRBD2|TRBJ2-6|-
ATSDLHTGVGRTSGTGANVLT
>TRBV20-1|-|TRBJ1-6|-
SAQVQSHSPLH
>TRBV9|-|TRBJ1-1|-
ASSVGVGRPNTEAF
>TRBV19|-|TRBJ2-7|many
ASSSRGAGSPLAPRDEQY
>TRBV11-3|TRBD2|TRBJ2-1|-
ASSSFGTSGRLNEQF
>TRBV9|-|TRBJ2-5|-
ASTPAPDRVCQRVSIETQY
>TRBV29-1|TRBD2|TRBJ2-7|many
SVEEYRLAGYYEQY
>TRBV20-1|-|TRBJ1-4|many
SAIYYSGDEKLF
>TRBV6-1|-|TRBJ2-1|many
ASSERVAGTYNEQF
>TRBV7-9|-|TRBJ2-3|many
ASSLLRDMITDTQY
>TRBV5-5|TRBD2|TRBJ2-7|-
ASKGTSGNPFYYEQY
>TRBV5-1|-|TRBJ2-7|many
ASSSPDYEQY
>TRBV28|-|TRBJ1-2|many
ASSPPGRANYGYT
>TRBV20-1|-|TRBJ2-3|once
SASKPGGTDTQY
>TRBV6-6|-|TRBJ2-2|-
ASSHSAGTGELF
>TRBV11-2|TRBD2|TRBJ2-7|many
ASSLGTGGTYEQY
>TRBV24-1|-|TRBJ1-6|many
ATSDTDSNCSPLH
>TRBV10-3|-|TRBJ1-6|-
AISEFAGKSPLH
>TRBV5-1|-|TRBJ2-3|many
ASSLWDGTDTQY
>TRBV20-1|-|TRBJ1-4|-
SAKGRQSNEKPF
>TRBV7-2|-|TRBJ2-7|many
ASSLGRPYEQY
>TRBV2|TRBD1|TRBJ2-5|-
ASSRDRGEAQY
>TRBV20-1|TRBD1|TRBJ2-5|many
SAWDRGPETQY
>TRBV3-1|-|TRBJ1-2|many
ASSRLEGRGYT
>TRBV5-8|-|TRBJ2-2|many
ASSLSRGRTGELF
>TRBV2|-|TRBJ2-3|many
ASTFGGKDTQY
>TRBV19|-|TRBJ1-2|many
ASSIDQNRNYGYT
>TRBV18|-|TRBJ1-5|many
ASSRDPWRGNQPQH